The 30 T cell receptor beta chains given below trace back to one sample, sequenced in a study of blood T cell repertoires in COVID-19. Profiled with immunoSEQ multiplex PCR; TCRdb holds only in-frame clones, not every one. Of a few hundred thousand clones listed, around 87% are singletons. Specimen: peripheral blood. These receptors came from a woman aged 45 to 65 who had recovered from COVID-19.

V usage is TRBV11-1 and J usage is TRBJ2-7; TRBD1 matches at 7 bases. The CDR3 covers 15 residues. In germline, CDR1 is SGHAT, CDR2 FQDESV (reference sequence). V trimming: 2 bases; J trimming: 3 bases; junction bases outside the gene matches: 7. For the CDR3, the DNA is TGTGCCAGCAGCTTAAGGTACAGGGGCAACTACGAGCAGTACTTC. Encoded protein: CASSLRYRGNYEQYF.

The CDR3 DNA follows: TGCGCCAGCAGCCCAGGGACAGCGTACTCCTACAATGAGCAGTTCTTC. As protein: CASSPGTAYSYNEQFF. The chain uses TRBV4-1 and TRBJ2-1, with TRBD1 identical over 7 bases. The CDR3 covers 16 residues. The V gene end was trimmed by 4 bases and the J gene end by 0 bases; junction bases not matched to a gene: 6. Looked up from germline, CDR1 is MGHRA and CDR2 is YSYEKL.

This sequence joins TRBV11-3 and TRBJ2-2; tentative D call: TRBD1 (6 bases). This CDR3 is 14 amino acids long. CDR1 is SGHNT, CDR2 YENEEA, per germline. Trimming took off 5 bases at V and 7 bases at J, with 14 bases between the two ends. This CDR3 reads CASSITGQIGELFF. DNA for the CDR3: TGTGCCAGCAGCATAACAGGGCAGATCGGGGAGCTGTTTTTT.

The CDR3 DNA is TGTGCCTGGAGGCGGTCAAACACCGGGGAGCTGTTTTTT. Protein product: CAWRRSNTGELFF. This chain links TRBV30 with TRBJ2-2; D uncertain. V was cut by 3 bases and J by 2 bases, with 7 bases left in between. Germline CDR1 reads GTSNPN; CDR2 reads SVGIG (reference sequence). The CDR3 covers 13 residues. Filled out from reference TRBV30 and TRBJ2-2, the complete variable domain reads SQTIHQWPATLVQPVGSPLSLECTVEGTSNPNLYWYRQAAGRGLQLLFYSVGIGQISSEVPQNLSASRPQDRQFILSSKKLLLSDSGFYLCAWRRSNTGELFFGEGSRLTVL.

In nucleotides, the CDR3 is TGCGCCAGCAGCCCGCGGACTAGCGGGGAGTCTGGTACGCAGTATTTT. Protein sequence: CASSPRTSGESGTQYF. The genes are TRBV5-1 and TRBJ2-3; 12 bases line up with TRBD2. Germline-derived CDR1 and CDR2 are SGHRS and YFSETQ. The CDR3 totals 16 residues. Trimming at V came to 4 bases and at J to 8 bases, leaving 11 bases not matched to a gene. The full variable domain, its missing parts supplied by reference TRBV5-1 and TRBJ2-3, is KAGVTQTPRYLIKTRGQQVTLSCSPISGHRSVSWYQQTPGQGLQFLFEYFSETQRNKGNFPGRFSGRQFSNSRSEMNVSTLELGDSALYLCASSPRTSGESGTQYFGPGTRLTVL.

The J gene is TRBJ2-1, the V gene TRBV5-4, with 7 bases aligning to TRBD2. Trimming took 3 bases from V and 6 from J; bases not matched to a gene: 12. This CDR3 has 16 amino acids. Germline values: CDR1 SGHNT, CDR2 YYREEE (reference sequence). The CDR3 DNA reads TGTGCCAGCAGCTCCACACCGGGACTAAGGTTCAATGAGCAGTTCTTC. Amino acids: CASSSTPGLRFNEQFF.

The CDR3, as DNA: TGTGCCAGCAGTTATCACGACAGCCCTCGCCTCCATGGCTACACCTTC. This codes for CASSYHDSPRLHGYTF. This rearrangement joins TRBV6-2 or TRBV6-3 to TRBJ1-2; possibly TRBD1 for D (5 bases). Germline assignment: CDR1 MNHEY and CDR2 SVGEGT. The CDR3 spans 16 residues. Between the trimmed V and J ends, which lost 3 bases and 6 bases, there was a span of 20 bases.

The V call is TRBV6-2 or TRBV6-3, the J call TRBJ1-6; unclear D gene. The CDR3 is 14 residues long. The V end was cut by 4 bases, the J end by 13 bases, with 17 bases between. Germline lookup yields CDR1 MNHEY and CDR2 SVGEGT. Here the CDR3 reads CASSLTAGSSPLHF. The DNA of the CDR3 is TGTGCCAGCAGTTTAACAGCGGGGAGTTCGCCCCTCCACTTT.

Notes on this clone: Other nucleotide sequences in the sample specify the same CDR3. The chain couples TRBV19 to TRBJ2-5, with 13 bases lining up with TRBD2. Germline CDR1 LNHDA, CDR2 SQIVND (reference sequence). The CDR3 sequence is 14 residues long. Trimming took 4 bases from V and 4 from J; bases not matched to a gene: 0. The CDR3 loop is CASSRLAGGETQYF. The CDR3 DNA follows: TGTGCCAGTAGTAGACTAGCGGGAGGAGAGACCCAGTACTTC.

This clone was counted a few times. The V gene is TRBV6-5, the J gene TRBJ1-6; D unresolved. This CDR3 is built from 14 residues. Per germline, CDR1 MNHEY and CDR2 SVGAGI. The ends were cut back, 8 bases at V and 6 bases at J, with 14 bases in the middle. The CDR3 sequence: CASSRSPTNSPLHF. Written as DNA, the CDR3 is TGTGCCAGCTCTAGATCCCCGACTAATTCACCCCTCCACTTT.

This rearrangement joins TRBV5-6 to TRBJ2-1; TRBD2 might be the D (6 bases). This CDR3 is built from 16 residues. CDR1 is SGHDT, CDR2 YYEEEE, per germline. V lost 4 bases, J lost 9 bases, and 23 bases lay in between. Here the CDR3 reads CASSPRDGRELREQFF. The DNA for the CDR3 is TGTGCCAGCAGCCCCCGGGACGGCCGGGAGCTGCGTGAGCAGTTCTTC.

The V gene is TRBV28, the J gene TRBJ1-5, with 8 bases aligning to TRBD1. CDR1 is MDHEN, CDR2 SYDVKM, per germline. This CDR3 comprises 17 residues. Trimming at V came to 0 bases and at J to 4 bases, leaving 8 bases not matched to a gene. The DNA for the CDR3 is TGTGCCAGCAGTTTATGGGGCAGCAGGGACAGGAATCAGCCCCAGCATTTT. Its protein is CASSLWGSRDRNQPQHF.

Note on this clone: Other nucleotide sequences in the sample specify the same CDR3. J is TRBJ2-1 and V is TRBV30; 14 nucleotides line up with TRBD2. With 2 bases clipped from V and 7 bases from J, the junction kept 4 bases outside the gene matches. The length of the CDR3 is 15 residues. Germline V CDR1 and CDR2: GTSNPN, SVGIG (reference sequence). The CDR3 DNA sequence: TGTGCCTGGAGTAGGGGACTAGCGGGGGTAAATGAGCAGTTCTTC. Its translation: CAWSRGLAGVNEQFF.

The J gene is TRBJ1-4, the V gene TRBV19; 8 positions match TRBD1. V lost 6 bases to trimming and J lost 7 bases; unmatched junction nucleotides: 10. Germline CDR1 LNHDA, CDR2 SQIVND (reference sequence). The CDR3 covers 15 residues. DNA of the CDR3: TGTGCCAGTAGCCCCGCCGGGACAGGCCTTGAAAAACTGTTTTTT. It is translated as CASSPAGTGLEKLFF.

This sequence joins TRBV18 and TRBJ1-4; no firm D call. Germline V lookup: CDR1 KGHSH, CDR2 LQKENI. V gave up 0 bases and J gave up 7 bases, with 9 bases separating them. The CDR3 is 14 residues long. The CDR3 loop reads CASSPPQAGEKLFF. The CDR3 nucleotides are TGTGCCAGCTCACCACCCCAGGCGGGTGAAAAACTGTTTTTT.

The genes are TRBV5-8 and TRBJ1-2; a possible D gene is TRBD1 (5 bases). Trimming removed 4 bases from V and 4 bases from J, with 8 bases in between. Germline CDR1 SGHTS, CDR2 YDEGEE. The CDR3 sequence is 12 residues long. In DNA, the CDR3 is TGTGCCAGCAGCGGGGGGGTCTATGGCTACACCTTC. The encoded protein is CASSGGVYGYTF.

This sequence joins TRBV9 and TRBJ2-3; D might be TRBD2 (5 bases). The CDR3 length is 13 residues. Germline-derived CDR1 and CDR2 are SGDLS and YYNGEE. V was clipped by 5 bases and J by 4 bases, with 11 bases between them. The chain's CDR3 is CASREQAADTQYF. CDR3 nucleotide sequence: TGTGCCAGCAGAGAGCAAGCGGCAGATACGCAGTATTTT.

This sequence joins TRBV4-3 and TRBJ2-3; 7 nucleotides agree with TRBD2. From germline, CDR1 is LGHNA and CDR2 YSLEER. This CDR3 spans 16 amino acids. The V gene end was trimmed by 0 bases and the J gene end by 4 bases; junction bases not matched to a gene: 7. Here the CDR3 DNA reads TGCGCCAGCAGCCAAGATTACGCGGGAGAGGCAGATACGCAGTATTTT. This translates into CASSQDYAGEADTQYF.

V and J are TRBV19 and TRBJ2-5; D might be TRBD2 (5 bases). The V gene's germline CDR1 is LNHDA and CDR2 SQIVND (reference sequence). CDR3 length: 14 amino acids. Between the trimmed V and J ends, which lost 8 bases and 5 bases, there was a span of 18 bases. The CDR3 here is CASSRASGEETQYF. The CDR3 bases are TGTGCCAGTTCCCGGGCCAGCGGTGAGGAGACCCAGTACTTC.

The V gene is TRBV27, the J gene TRBJ2-5; TRBD2 agrees at 8 bases. This CDR3 spans 16 amino acids. The germline V gene encodes CDR1 MNHEY and CDR2 SMNVEV (reference sequence). The junction had 11 bases not matched to a gene; V was cut back by 1 base and J by 7 bases. In DNA form, the CDR3 reads TGTGCCAGCAGTTTATTTTCACGGGGGGGCCTGGGGACCCAGTACTTC. As protein: CASSLFSRGGLGTQYF.

The chain is built from TRBV5-4 and TRBJ2-5; 8 bases match TRBD2. The CDR3 spans 17 residues. V lost 4 bases to trimming and J lost 2 bases; unmatched junction nucleotides: 13. The germline CDR1 and CDR2 sequences are SGHNT and YYREEE (reference sequence). DNA of the CDR3: TGTGCCAGCAGCCGGCTTAGCGGGGAGATACGACAAGAGACCCAGTACTTC. Its translation: CASSRLSGEIRQETQYF.

The rearrangement uses TRBV9 and TRBJ2-2; D is uncertain. V shed 3 bases and J shed 5 bases, with 5 bases lying between them. Germline values: CDR1 SGDLS, CDR2 YYNGEE. This CDR3 has 12 residues. In DNA, the CDR3 is TGTGCCAGCAGCGAGAGTACCGGGGAGCTGTTTTTT. It yields the protein CASSESTGELFF.

The chain has TRBV11-2 and TRBJ1-1; no definite D call. CDR3 length: 12 residues. V lost 1 base and J lost 8, with 8 bases in between. From germline, CDR1 is SGHAT and CDR2 FQNNGV. CDR3 sequence reads: CASSLVSQEAFF. The CDR3 DNA reads as TGTGCCAGCAGCTTAGTCTCACAGGAAGCTTTCTTT.

The chain links TRBV29-1 to TRBJ1-3, with 7 positions matching TRBD1. Per the germline V gene, CDR1 is SQVTM and CDR2 is ANQGSEA. The CDR3 is made up of 14 amino acids. Trimming removed 7 bases from V and 0 bases from J; junction bases left unmatched: 6. CDR3 nucleotide sequence: TGCAGCGGGAGACAGGGCAACTCTGGAAACACCATATATTTT. Protein: CSGRQGNSGNTIYF.

The rearrangement links TRBV7-2 to TRBJ1-4; D unclear. Germline V gene sequence: CDR1 SGHTA, CDR2 FQGNSA. V shed 0 bases and J shed 5 bases, with 10 bases lying between them. This CDR3 region has 15 residues. The CDR3 loop reads CASSLANRYNEKLFF. CDR3 nucleotides: TGTGCCAGCAGCTTAGCGAACCGGTACAATGAAAAACTGTTTTTT. Looking up the rest from reference TRBV7-2 and TRBJ1-4 gives the full variable domain: GAGVSQSPSNKVTEKGKDVELRCDPISGHTALYWYRQSLGQGLEFLIYFQGNSAPDKSGLPSDRFSAERTGGSVSTLTIQRTQQEDSAVYLCASSLANRYNEKLFFGSGTQLSVL.

The CDR3 region is CASSTGQGGSTDTQYF. The CDR3 coding sequence is TGTGCCAGCTCAACCGGACAGGGAGGATCCACAGATACGCAGTATTTT. This chain joins TRBV18 and TRBJ2-3; TRBD1 agrees at 8 bases. The CDR3 is 16 amino acids. V shed 5 bases, J shed 2 bases, and the junction held 9 bases outside the gene matches. Per the germline V gene, CDR1 is KGHSH and CDR2 is LQKENI.

This chain connects TRBV7-9 to TRBJ1-4; D might be TRBD1 (5 bases). From germline, CDR1 is SEHNR and CDR2 FQNEAQ (reference sequence). The germline V and J ends were trimmed by 6 bases and 2 bases, with 16 bases remaining between them. The CDR3 contains 16 residues. The CDR3 loop reads CASSFRQGSTNEKLFF. CDR3 bases: TGTGCCAGCAGTTTTCGCCAGGGTTCCACTAATGAAAAACTGTTTTTT.

J is TRBJ1-5 and V is TRBV19, with a tentative D call TRBD1 (6 bases). CDR3 size: 16 residues. Germline CDR1 is LNHDA and CDR2 is SQIVND (reference sequence). The V and J ends lost 0 bases and 4 bases respectively, with 13 bases between them. The CDR3, as DNA: TGTGCCAGTAGTATAGATTCCGGGACAAGAAATCAGCCCCAGCATTTT. Translation: CASSIDSGTRNQPQHF.

The chain has TRBV4-1 and TRBJ1-4; D call uncertain. This CDR3 is 15 amino acids long. In germline, CDR1 is MGHRA, CDR2 YSYEKL. Trimming took 5 bases from V and 7 from J, leaving 17 bases between them. CDR3: CASSVSGVTFEKLFF. CDR3 sequence (DNA): TGCGCCAGCAGCGTTAGCGGGGTGACTTTTGAAAAACTGTTTTTT.

The rearrangement links TRBV6-5 to TRBJ2-7, with TRBD2 matching 7 bases. Germline-derived CDR1 and CDR2 are MNHEY and SVGAGI. CDR3 length: 16 residues. Trimming cost V 2 bases and J 2 bases; bases outside gene matches: 9. This CDR3 is CASSYNGREGTYEQYF. The CDR3 DNA follows: TGTGCCAGCAGTTACAACGGCAGGGAGGGTACCTACGAGCAGTACTTC.